Described below is a single T cell receptor (beta chain) sequence and its context. Its cognate antigen is unknown. This sample was taken from a study of tumor-infiltrating lymphocytes in primary liver carcinoma. About the research overall: Measuring about 4.2 to 11 cm across, the tumors were staged as T1-T3 N0M0. Study results and limitations: Lower overlap was observed for tumor-adjacent and tumor-blood pairs relative to tumor region pairs.

Making TCR beta cDNA involved 400 to 600 ng total RNA and a constant-region primer. Three nested multiplex PCR rounds, a slightly modified ARM-PCR method, built the TCR beta libraries. PCR rounds one and two used TRBV1-TRBV30 forward primers with a C-beta reverse primer for approximately 10 cycles each. MiXCR, applied by TCRdb to the multiplex PCR reads, yields one record per CDR3 protein. The sample has roughly 100,000 distinct CDR3 sequences, about 62% seen once. Each 20-30 mg portion of unsorted bulk tissue served as the source for co-extraction of RNA and DNA. This CDR3 is 17 amino acids long. Germline V gene lookup returns CDR1 MDHEN and CDR2 SYDVKM. V gave up 5 bases and J gave up 3 bases, with 22 bases separating them.

The source material was liver tumor tissue from sampling region 2. Subset described: tumor region T2, inferior pole. The receptor was isolated from a woman in her sixties with primary liver carcinoma and hepatitis B virus infection. The chain is built from TRBV28 and TRBJ1-1, with TRBD1 as a possible D gene (5 bases). In DNA form, the CDR3 reads TGTGCCAGCAGTCAAAAGAAGACAGTGAAACCTTACACTGAAGCTTTCTTT. Its protein product is CASSQKKTVKPYTEAFF. Full variable domain (missing parts from reference TRBV28 and TRBJ1-1): DVKVTQSSRYLVKRTGEKVFLECVQDMDHENMFWYRQDPGLGLRLIYFSYDVKMKEKGDIPEGYSVSREKKERFSLILESASTNQTSMYLCASSQKKTVKPYTEAFFGQGTRLTVV.